These T cell receptor beta chains were read from a single sample in a study of T cell changes during pregnancy in multiple sclerosis. Profiled with immunoSEQ multiplex PCR; TCRdb holds only in-frame clones, not every one. This sample has about 38,000 clones; nearly 95% occur once, and the top ten carry 0.37%. This specimen was CD4+ T cells from peripheral blood mononuclear cells, taken after pregnancy. The receptors stem from a female donor in good health, enrolled as a control in a pregnancy study. CDR3s include the opening cysteine and the closing phenylalanine or tryptophan. D genes are given only for firm matches. A row's size may be missing; if present it is once, few, many or a size class.

V gene,D gene,clone size,J gene,CDR3 DNA,CDR3 protein
TRBV9,-,-,TRBJ1-2,TGTGCCAGCAGCACGGGAGGGGATAACTATGGCTACACCTTC,CASSTGGDNYGYTF
TRBV30,-,-,TRBJ2-7,TGTGCCTGGAACCTCAGGGTGGGAGGCGAGCAGTACTTC,CAWNLRVGGEQYF
TRBV9,TRBD1,-,TRBJ2-7,TGTGCCAGCAGCGTCGACAGGGTTGGAACCTACGAGCAGTACTTC,CASSVDRVGTYEQYF
TRBV6-5,TRBD1,-,TRBJ1-4,TGTGCCAGCAGTTCGACAGGGGGGCAGGAAAAACTGTTTTTT,CASSSTGGQEKLFF
TRBV30,TRBD1,once,TRBJ1-1,TGTGCCTGGCGACAGGGCTTGGGCACTGAAGCTTTCTTT,CAWRQGLGTEAFF
TRBV23-1,TRBD1,-,TRBJ2-7,TGCGCCAGCAGTCAATCCGGGACAGGGTACGAGCAGTACTTC,CASSQSGTGYEQYF
TRBV7-6,-,-,TRBJ2-5,TGTGCCAGCAGCTTAAATGTCCGGGGAAGTGAGACCCAGTACTTC,CASSLNVRGSETQYF
TRBV29-1,-,-,TRBJ2-3,TGCAGCGTTGAAAGCAGGACAGATACGCAGTATTTT,CSVESRTDTQYF
TRBV11-2,-,-,TRBJ2-3,TGTGCCAGCAGCTTACGGGAAGGGTTCACAGATACGCAGTATTTT,CASSLREGFTDTQYF
TRBV2,-,-,TRBJ1-5,TGTGCCAGCAGTGCGGGCAGGGATGGCAATCAGCCCCAGCATTTT,CASSAGRDGNQPQHF
TRBV19,-,-,TRBJ2-7,TGTGCCAGTAGTAGGAGGACCGAGTACGAGCAGTACTTC,CASSRRTEYEQYF
TRBV19,-,-,TRBJ2-6,TGTGCCAGTAGTATGTTCGCAGGGGTGACCTCTGGGGCCAACGTCCTGACTTTC,CASSMFAGVTSGANVLTF
TRBV9,TRBD2,-,TRBJ2-1,TGTGCCAGCAGCGTAGTCGGACTAGCGGTTTACAATGAGCAGTTCTTC,CASSVVGLAVYNEQFF
TRBV7-8,-,-,TRBJ2-7,TGTGCCAGCAGCTTAGGAAGGAGTTTATCCTACGAGCAGTGCTTC,CASSLGRSLSYEQCF
TRBV9,-,-,TRBJ1-6,TGTGCCAGCAGTAGCGGGTTGGATAATTCACCCCTCCACTTT,CASSSGLDNSPLHF
TRBV6-5,TRBD1,-,TRBJ1-1,TGTGCCAGCAGTTACACCCAGGGGGCCTCTGAAGCTTTCTTT,CASSYTQGASEAFF
TRBV5-1,-,-,TRBJ2-7,TGCGCCAGCAGCCTGGGCGCGGGGACCTACGAGCAGTACTTC,CASSLGAGTYEQYF
TRBV29-1,TRBD1,-,TRBJ1-2,TGCAGCGTTGAGGAGATACAGGGGCTCTATGGCTACACCTTC,CSVEEIQGLYGYTF
TRBV19,-,-,TRBJ2-5,TGTGCCAGTAGTATACAGCAGGGTGGGCAGACCCAGTACTTC,CASSIQQGGQTQYF
TRBV19,-,once,TRBJ2-7,TGTGCCAGCAGGGGGCAGTTTCGGGGGGCCTACGAGCAGTACTTC,CASRGQFRGAYEQYF
TRBV2,TRBD2,-,TRBJ2-5,TGTGCCAGCAGTCCGACTAGCGGGAGGGGAGGAGAGACCCAGTACTTC,CASSPTSGRGGETQYF
TRBV7-6,TRBD1,-,TRBJ2-7,TGTGCCAGCAGCTTAGAGGGGGCAGTGCAGTACTTC,CASSLEGAVQYF
TRBV4-3,-,-,TRBJ2-7,TGCGCCAGCAGCCAAGATCTGGAGGGAGACTACGAGCAGTACTTC,CASSQDLEGDYEQYF
TRBV18,-,-,TRBJ1-1,TGTGCCAGCTCAGAGGGGGTCGCGAGGCCTGAAGCTTTCTTT,CASSEGVARPEAFF
TRBV5-1,TRBD1,few,TRBJ1-3,TGCGCCAGCAGCTTGGAGGGGGCGTATGGAAACACCATATATTTT,CASSLEGAYGNTIYF
TRBV30,-,-,TRBJ1-2,TGTGCCTGGAGTGTACAGGTTGGTCGGGTCACCTTC,CAWSVQVGRVTF
TRBV6-1,TRBD1,-,TRBJ1-6,TGTGCCAGCAGTCTGGACAGGTCCAATTCACCCCTCCACTTT,CASSLDRSNSPLHF
TRBV14,-,-,TRBJ1-2,TGTGCCAGCAGCCAAGATTTTCGGGGTGGCTATGGCTACACCTTC,CASSQDFRGGYGYTF
TRBV19,TRBD1,-,TRBJ2-2,TGTGCCAGTAGTATGGCCGGGACAGGGCACACCGGGGAGCTGTTTTTT,CASSMAGTGHTGELFF
TRBV30,-,-,TRBJ1-2,TGTGCCTGGATTCGCCCGGATCTCAGGGTCAACTATGGCTACACCTTC,CAWIRPDLRVNYGYTF
TRBV7-2,TRBD2,-,TRBJ2-1,TGTGCCAGCAGCTTATTAGCGGGGGGATACAATGAGCAGTTCTTC,CASSLLAGGYNEQFF
TRBV4-1,TRBD2,-,TRBJ2-2,TGCGCCAGCAGCCAAGCCAGCGGGAGGACCCTAAACACCGGGGAGCTGTTTTTT,CASSQASGRTLNTGELFF
TRBV11-2,TRBD1,-,TRBJ1-2,TGTGCCAGCAGCTCAGGGGGACGGGGTGGCTACACCTTC,CASSSGGRGGYTF
TRBV6-5,TRBD2,-,TRBJ2-1,TGTGCCAGCAGATTAACTAGCGGGCCGTACAATGAGCAGTTCTTC,CASRLTSGPYNEQFF
TRBV18,TRBD1,-,TRBJ1-5,TGTGCCAGCTCATTCGACAGGGGGACCTATCAGCCCCAGCATTTT,CASSFDRGTYQPQHF
TRBV19,-,-,TRBJ1-1,TGTGCCAGTAGTAGGGCCAACACTGAAGCTTTCTTT,CASSRANTEAFF
TRBV9,-,few,TRBJ2-3,TGTGCCAGCAGCGCCAGGGGGGACACAGATACGCAGTATTTT,CASSARGDTDTQYF
TRBV5-4,-,-,TRBJ1-4,TGTGCCAGCAGCTTGGGAACGACAGACCCTAATGAAAAACTGTTTTTT,CASSLGTTDPNEKLFF
TRBV7-2,TRBD2,-,TRBJ2-3,TGTGCCAGCAGCTTGGTGAGTGCTAGCGGAGCTAGCACAGATACGCAGTATTTT,CASSLVSASGASTDTQYF
TRBV5-4,TRBD1,-,TRBJ2-5,TGTGCCAGCAGCTCGACAGGGAAGGAGACCCAGTACTTC,CASSSTGKETQYF
TRBV5-1,TRBD2,-,TRBJ2-6,TGCGCCAGCAGCAGGGAGGGATCTGGGGCCAACGTCCTGACTTTC,CASSREGSGANVLTF
TRBV4-2,TRBD2,-,TRBJ2-3,TGTGCCAGCAGCCAAGTGGAGTTGACTAGCGGGAGCGGGAATACGCAGTATTTT,CASSQVELTSGSGNTQYF
TRBV30,-,few,TRBJ1-6,TGTGCCTGGAAAGATTACAGGGCCACCTATAATTCACCCCTCCACTTT,CAWKDYRATYNSPLHF
TRBV14,TRBD2,-,TRBJ2-3,TGTGCCAGCAGCCAACGGTGGAGCGGGGGGGATACGCAGTATTTT,CASSQRWSGGDTQYF
TRBV30,TRBD1,-,TRBJ1-4,TGTGCCTGGAGTTTGGGACAGGGATGGGATGAAAAACTGTTTTTT,CAWSLGQGWDEKLFF
TRBV5-1,TRBD2,-,TRBJ2-2,TGCGCCAGCAGCTTGAGACCGGGAGGGCCGGGCGGGGAGCTGTTTTTT,CASSLRPGGPGGELFF
TRBV15,TRBD2,-,TRBJ2-1,TGTGCCACCAGCAGAGATGTTGGGAATCGACTAGGAGCGGGGGACCACAATGAGCAGTTCTTC,CATSRDVGNRLGAGDHNEQFF
TRBV27,TRBD2,few,TRBJ2-1,TGTGCCAGCAGTTTCTTAATAGCGGGAGCCTACAATGAGCAGTTCTTC,CASSFLIAGAYNEQFF
TRBV5-1,TRBD2,-,TRBJ2-7,TGCGCCAGCAGCAGGGGACTAGCGGGAGGGACGACCTACGAGCAGTACTTC,CASSRGLAGGTTYEQYF
TRBV30,TRBD2,-,TRBJ2-7,TGTGCCTGGAGTGTCCTACTAGCGGGACTGGGCGAGCAGTACTTC,CAWSVLLAGLGEQYF